This entry lists 3 T cell receptor beta chains sequenced from one sample in a study of blood T cell repertoires in COVID-19 (dated by TCRdb to the early 2020s). Library prep was done by the immunoSEQ multiplex PCR assay. Not all clones reach the TCRdb copy of this immuneACCESS table, which keeps in-frame sequences only. Checked studies attribute under half of the gap to unresolved V genes and leave the rest unexplained. The table for this sample lists 310,000 or so clones; roughly 89% of them were counted only once. The ten most abundant clones make up approximately 9% of the sample. The sample comprised PBMCs or T cells enriched from blood (not recorded which). These receptors originate from a young woman who had recovered from COVID-19.

The gene calls are TRBV5-4 and TRBJ2-1; 9 bases fit TRBD2. Germline trimming cut 4 bases from V and 5 bases from J; bases unmatched to any gene: 10. Germline lookup yields CDR1 SGHNT and CDR2 YYREEE (reference sequence). The CDR3 contains 16 residues. The CDR3: CASSPGGGRADNEQFF. CDR3 bases: TGTGCCAGCAGCCCGGGGGGCGGGAGGGCCGACAATGAGCAGTTCTTC.

This clone has a handful of counts. The J gene is TRBJ1-3, the V gene TRBV7-9, with D unresolved. Deletions cut 9 bases from V and 0 bases from J, with 9 bases between. CDR3 length equals 13 residues. CDR1 is SEHNR, CDR2 FQNEAQ, per germline (reference sequence). CDR3 sequence reads: CASYLYSGNTIYF. The CDR3 nucleotides are TGTGCCAGTTACCTCTACTCTGGAAACACCATATATTTT.

The genes are TRBV30 and TRBJ1-2; D call uncertain. Germline CDR1 GTSNPN, CDR2 SVGIG (reference sequence). The V and J ends lost 0 bases and 2 bases respectively, with 7 bases between them. The CDR3 runs to 13 residues. The CDR3 bases are TGTGCCTGGAGTGTTGCCGAGAACTATGGCTACACCTTC. Residues: CAWSVAENYGYTF.